A single TCR beta chain is shown here with its context. There is no known antigen for this receptor. No clone much larger than this one lies a single base away; base qualities are absent. This sample was included in a study of shared clonotypes between healthy human individuals (dated by TCRdb to the early 2020s). In terms of the full investigation: A couple of women and three men aged 18 to 49 years were included in the cohort. For each donor, CD4 naive and CD4 memory were each given three plates, CD8 naive was given two plates, and CD8 memory was given one plate. The study deeply sequenced blood TCR repertoires of about five healthy adults to estimate repertoire size and the extent of clonotype sharing between individuals. To increase sequencing depth and limit assay-specific biases, TCR repertoire library preparation and sequencing were carried out by different laboratories using diverse techniques. Between about 0.94 and 8.9 billion PBMCs per donor were obtained by leukapheresis. Overall results and qualifications from the work: Because the study included a small number of donors, the genetic and exposure-history diversity represented was limited. Higher generation probabilities were observed for clonotypes shared by all four sorted-subset donors than for non-shared clonotypes. Even with the large sequencing depth, rarefaction of the sorted-subset datasets indicated that sequencing was incomplete. Naive subsets generally had larger estimated clonotype richness than memory subsets. Across several donors, approximately 4.9% of naive CD4, roughly 3.5% of naive CD8, about 2% of memory CD4, and roughly 0.41% of memory CD8 clonotypes were shared. Pairwise subsampling indicated that sequencing depth was expected to affect the degree of clonotype sharing among donors. Only blood was sampled, and tissue TCR repertoires likely differ from those in blood.

CDR1 and CDR2 were assigned from the germline V gene as MDHEN and SYDVKM. Including cysteine and phenylalanine, the CDR3 has 13 amino acids. The retained sequence is limited to the CDR3, 39 bases, with the frame set at the first base. V ends up 4 bases short and J 5 bases short, with an unmatched junction base count of 2. Donors were healthy HIV-negative adults with no recently reported acute infections or vaccinations. Every donor was a Caucasian adult living in Nashville, Tennessee, USA. CD8 memory samples combined magnetically selected CD45RO+ cells with CCR7-negative CD45RA+ effector memory (TemRA) cells. Blood was obtained by leukapheresis, after which PBMCs were separated by Ficoll-Histopaque density gradient centrifugation and cryopreserved in liquid nitrogen vapor phase. Analytical flow cytometry was used to check the purity and quantity of each magnetically sorted T cell population. Each sorted fraction had its genomic DNA isolated and then quantified by UV absorbance on a Nanodrop 2000c.

TCR CDR3 regions were amplified from genomic DNA by multiplex PCR using the deep immunoSEQ assay. Extracted genomic DNA from each cell subset was spread evenly across all wells of several immunoSEQ 96-well plates, with each plate serving as a replicate. For sorted subsets, roughly 0.2 ug genomic DNA, equal to tens of thousands of T cell genomes, was loaded into each replicate PCR. The purified libraries were quantified using a Qubit 3.0 fluorometer, sized with a Bioanalyzer 2100, and then quantified again using the KAPA Library Quantification kit. Each immunoSEQ 96-well plate was sequenced on its own single-read 150-cycle Illumina NextSeq 550 flow cell. In the original analysis: Because only junctional sequences without quality scores were contained in the immunoSEQ output, filtering matching that applied to full-length reads could not be performed. Sequences were annotated with PyIR, a Python wrapper for IgBLAST v1.9, and V/J genes and CDR3 were assigned using IMGT germline references. Reads with weak V/J assignments (E-value above 1e-6), missing CDR3, stop codons, out-of-frame junctions, or ambiguous translated residues were removed. V3J clonotypes were defined as sequences sharing the same inferred V gene, J gene, and CDR3 amino acid sequence. Percentage overlap between repertoires was computed as shared unique clonotypes divided by the size of the smaller repertoire. Repertoire richness was assessed with RTK rarefaction, the Chao1 estimator, and Recon v2.1 estimates of unobserved clonotypes. Generation probabilities for all TCRbeta clonotypes obtained by the gDNA method from a few donors were computed using OLGA. TCRdb obtained this table from immuneACCESS and retained in-frame rearrangements with V and J assigned. These tables miss some clones; where compared with another copy, unresolved V genes account for less than half of the shortfall, and the remainder is unexplained. The DNA gave D and trimming, while V, J and clone size come from that table. Recorded for this sample are 110,000 or so clones; approximately 70% of them occurred a single time. The top ten hold under 30% of the sample.

The V and J segments used are TRBV28 and TRBJ2-1, with 7 bases in between that match TRBD1. Sequenced material: memory CD8+ T cells sorted from blood. In light of the paper, this sample's cell subset or site label describes: CD45RO+ cells pooled with CCR7-negative TemRA cells. This TCR came from a woman aged 25 to 39 in good health. The DNA is as follows: TGTGCCAGCAGTTCGGGACAGCACAATGAGCAGTTCTTC. Its protein reads: CASSSGQHNEQFF. The CDR3, completed at both ends by the reference TRBV28 and TRBJ2-1 genes, gives the full variable domain DVKVTQSSRYLVKRTGEKVFLECVQDMDHENMFWYRQDPGLGLRLIYFSYDVKMKEKGDIPEGYSVSREKKERFSLILESASTNQTSMYLCASSSGQHNEQFFGPGTRLTVL.